Included here is one T cell receptor beta chain sequence, with context. Its antigen is still unknown. This CDR3 comprises 14 residues. Germline V gene lookup returns CDR1 SGHRS and CDR2 YFSETQ. V was shortened by 4 bases and J by 4 bases, with 11 bases between the two germline ends. This sample was included in a study of cytomegalovirus exposure and HLA in healthy donors. Researchers ran the PCR with 60 Vbeta and 13 Jbeta primers. Sequencing used immunoSEQ multiplex PCR; TCRdb keeps in-frame clones, though not all of them. The sample carries about 160,000 clones, roughly 80% recorded once. Study-level findings and limits: With further analysis later on, most CMV-associated TCR beta chains appeared HLA-restricted. In a later analysis, TCR association rates varied by HLA locus: DRB1 most, HLA-C fewest.

The specimen sequenced was PBMCs. The chain links TRBV5-1 to TRBJ1-4, with a possible D match to TRBD1 (6 bases). The receptor was isolated from a male donor in good health and CMV-seronegative. For the CDR3, the DNA is TGCGCCAGCAGCGTAGGGGGTTTTAATGAAAAACTGTTTTTT. Translating it yields CASSVGGFNEKLFF. The full variable domain, in which reference TRBV5-1 and TRBJ1-4 provide the parts outside the CDR3, is KAGVTQTPRYLIKTRGQQVTLSCSPISGHRSVSWYQQTPGQGLQFLFEYFSETQRNKGNFPGRFSGRQFSNSRSEMNVSTLELGDSALYLCASSVGGFNEKLFFGSGTQLSVL.